These 11 T cell receptor beta chains originate from one sample sequenced in a study of blood T cell repertoires in COVID-19. Profiling relied on immunoSEQ multiplex PCR, and the TCRdb table lists in-frame clones only, not all of them. The sample lists some 130,000 clones, around nine tenths occurring once. Sequences were obtained from peripheral blood. The receptor set was obtained from a woman in her seventies with COVID-19, enrolled during active disease.

The CDR3 nucleotides read TGTGCCAGCAGCCAAGATCTAGAGCAGCCCCAGCATTTT. This encodes CASSQDLEQPQHF. The chain is built from TRBV4-2 and TRBJ1-5; D is unclear. The V end lost 0 bases, the J end lost 7 bases, and 7 bases lay between the germline ends. Germline CDR1 reads LGHNA; CDR2 reads YNFKEQ. The CDR3 runs 13 residues.

The rearrangement joins TRBV28 to TRBJ1-5; possible D gene TRBD1, 5 bases. The CDR3 covers 15 residues. Germline lookup yields CDR1 MDHEN and CDR2 SYDVKM. Trimming removed 3 bases at V and 5 bases at J, with 14 bases between. The CDR3 DNA reads as TGTGCCAGCAGTTTTCCGGGGGGTTTTGATCAGCCCCAGCATTTT. Amino acids: CASSFPGGFDQPQHF.

The chain couples TRBV6-2 or TRBV6-3 to TRBJ2-3; 14 nucleotides align to TRBD2. The J segment lost 2 bases and the V segment lost 2 bases, leaving 3 bases of the junction unmatched. The germline CDR1 and CDR2 sequences are MNHEY and SVGEGT. CDR3 length: 17 residues. The CDR3 nucleotides read TGTGCCAGCAGTTACCGGACTAGCGGGGGGACCACAGATACGCAGTATTTT. This translates into CASSYRTSGGTTDTQYF.

This chain links TRBV7-2 with TRBJ2-2; 13 bases are shared with TRBD2. The CDR3 has 17 amino acids. V shed 1 base and J 7 bases; nucleotides not matched to a gene: 6. Germline values: CDR1 SGHTA, CDR2 FQGNSA. CDR3 nucleotides: TGTGCCAGCAGCTTAGACGGGACTAGCGGGGTTAGCGGGGAGCTGTTTTTT. This sequence encodes CASSLDGTSGVSGELFF.

This clone was counted a single time. This chain joins TRBV7-9 and TRBJ1-6; D ambiguous. V lost 1 base and J lost 5, with 9 bases in between. The V gene's germline CDR1 is SEHNR and CDR2 FQNEAQ (reference sequence). This CDR3 spans 15 amino acids. CDR3 protein: CASSLGTADNSPLHF. The CDR3 bases are TGTGCCAGCAGCTTAGGTACAGCCGATAATTCACCCCTCCACTTT.

The V call is TRBV4-1, the J call TRBJ1-5, with TRBD1 identical over 7 bases. This CDR3 has 16 residues. V gave up 0 bases and J gave up 4 bases; unmatched junction bases: 6. CDR1 is MGHRA and CDR2 is YSYEKL in the germline V gene. This CDR3 reads CASSQDWAGGNQPQHF. CDR3 in DNA: TGCGCCAGCAGCCAAGATTGGGCAGGGGGGAATCAGCCCCAGCATTTT.

The table lists this clone with a count of one. The gene calls are TRBV5-1 and TRBJ2-1; TRBD1 agrees at 7 bases. The CDR3 sequence is 13 residues long. After removal of 2 bases from V and 8 bases from J, the junction contained 4 bases not matched to a gene. Per germline, CDR1 SGHRS and CDR2 YFSETQ. CDR3: CASSFNRGHEQFF. The DNA for the CDR3 is TGCGCCAGCAGCTTTAACAGGGGACATGAGCAGTTCTTC.

The chain links TRBV15 to TRBJ2-7; weak D call: TRBD1 (6 bases). Per germline, CDR1 LNHNV and CDR2 YYDKDF (reference sequence). With 5 bases removed from V and 3 bases from J, the gap between germline ends came to 17 bases. The CDR3 has 15 amino acids. In DNA, the CDR3 is TGTGCCACCAGCGGGGGTTCGAGGACAGACTACGAGCAGTACTTC. Translating it yields CATSGGSRTDYEQYF.

The chain recombines TRBV6-6 with TRBJ2-7, with D possibly being TRBD1 (5 bases). CDR1 MNHNY and CDR2 SVGAGI come from the germline V gene (reference sequence). The CDR3 is 14 residues long. V lost 2 bases, J lost 0 bases, and 8 bases lay in between. Written as DNA, the CDR3 is TGTGCCAGCAGTTACGGGGCGAGCTCCTACGAGCAGTACTTC. Amino acid sequence: CASSYGASSYEQYF.

The V call is TRBV28, the J call TRBJ1-2; D remains unclear. Trimming left V 6 bases short and J 3 bases short, with 5 bases between. This CDR3 comprises 11 residues. The germline V gene has CDR1 MDHEN and CDR2 SYDVKM. As DNA, the CDR3 is TGTGCCAGCAGCCTTCACTATGGCTACACCTTC. Amino acid sequence: CASSLHYGYTF.

This chain connects TRBV7-2 to TRBJ2-5; D may be TRBD1 (5 bases). Germline assignment: CDR1 SGHTA and CDR2 FQGNSA. This CDR3 comprises 14 residues. Trimming stripped 5 bases from V and 5 bases from J, with 15 bases between. The CDR3 coding sequence is TGTGCCAGCAGCCCCCCAGGGTTGGGGGAGACCCAGTACTTC. Its protein is CASSPPGLGETQYF. Complete variable domain (other parts from reference TRBV7-2 and TRBJ2-5): GAGVSQSPSNKVTEKGKDVELRCDPISGHTALYWYRQSLGQGLEFLIYFQGNSAPDKSGLPSDRFSAERTGGSVSTLTIQRTQQEDSAVYLCASSPPGLGETQYFGPGTRLLVL.